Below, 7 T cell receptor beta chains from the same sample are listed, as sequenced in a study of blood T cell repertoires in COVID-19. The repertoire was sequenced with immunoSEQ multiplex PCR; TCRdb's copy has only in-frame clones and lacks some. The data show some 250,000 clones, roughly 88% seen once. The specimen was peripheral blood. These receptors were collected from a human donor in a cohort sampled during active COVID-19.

The CDR3 DNA is TGTGCCAGCAGTTTAGGAGGGATCATGAACACTGAAGCTTTCTTT. Encoded protein: CASSLGGIMNTEAFF. J is TRBJ1-1 and V is TRBV27; D gene unclear. Germline CDR1 reads MNHEY; CDR2 reads SMNVEV (reference sequence). The length of the CDR3 is 15 residues. With 2 bases removed from V and 0 bases from J, the gap between germline ends came to 10 bases.

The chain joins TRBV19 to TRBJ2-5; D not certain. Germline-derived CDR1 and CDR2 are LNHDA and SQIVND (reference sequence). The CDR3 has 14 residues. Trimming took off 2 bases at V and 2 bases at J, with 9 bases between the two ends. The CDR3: CASSIRDNQETQYF. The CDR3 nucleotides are TGTGCCAGTAGTATACGTGACAATCAAGAGACCCAGTACTTC.

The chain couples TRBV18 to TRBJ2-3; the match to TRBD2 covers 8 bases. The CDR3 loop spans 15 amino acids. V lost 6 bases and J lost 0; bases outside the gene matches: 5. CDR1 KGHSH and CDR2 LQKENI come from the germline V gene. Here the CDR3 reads CASSISGTSTDTQYF. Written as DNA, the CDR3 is TGTGCCAGCTCCATTAGCGGGACCAGCACAGATACGCAGTATTTT.

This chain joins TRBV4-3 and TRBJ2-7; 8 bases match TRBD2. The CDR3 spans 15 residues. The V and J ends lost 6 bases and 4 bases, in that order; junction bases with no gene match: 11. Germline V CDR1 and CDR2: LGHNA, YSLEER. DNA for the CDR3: TGCGCCAGCAGTCGAGACTTGCTAGCGGGTTACGAGCAGTACTTC. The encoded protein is CASSRDLLAGYEQYF.

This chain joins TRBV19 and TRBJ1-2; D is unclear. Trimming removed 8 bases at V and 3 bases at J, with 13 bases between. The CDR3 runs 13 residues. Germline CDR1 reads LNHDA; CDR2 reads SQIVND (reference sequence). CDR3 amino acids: CASAPRVDYGYTF. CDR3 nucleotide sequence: TGTGCCAGTGCCCCCCGGGTCGACTATGGCTACACCTTC.

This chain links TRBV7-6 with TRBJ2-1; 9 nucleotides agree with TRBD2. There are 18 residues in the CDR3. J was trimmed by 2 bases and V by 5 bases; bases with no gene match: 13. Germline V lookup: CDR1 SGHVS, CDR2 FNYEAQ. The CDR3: CASSVSLQRGAAYNEQFF. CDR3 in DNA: TGTGCCAGCAGCGTATCTCTCCAGCGGGGGGCCGCCTACAATGAGCAGTTCTTC.

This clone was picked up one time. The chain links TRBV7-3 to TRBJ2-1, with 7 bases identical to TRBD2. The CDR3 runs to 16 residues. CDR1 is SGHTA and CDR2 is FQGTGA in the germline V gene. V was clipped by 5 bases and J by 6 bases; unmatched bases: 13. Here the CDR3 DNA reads TGTGCCAGCAGCCCCCGTGGGGGGGAGACTAGCAATGAGCAGTTCTTC. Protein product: CASSPRGGETSNEQFF.